The entry below gives a single TCR beta chain sequence along with its context. There is no known antigen for this receptor. The record has no base qualities; no much larger clone is one base away. TCRbeta CDR3 regions were amplified from genomic DNA by means of the immunoSEQ Assay, a bias-controlled multiplex PCR. The authors' analysis ran thus. Nucleated cell counts per sample were estimated from amplification of reference gene primers within the assay. Sequence reads were collapsed and filtered to measure the absolute abundance of every unique TCRbeta CDR3 rearrangement. Productive Simpson clonality was computed per sample as the square root of Simpson's diversity index over productive rearrangements. TCRdb took over this immuneACCESS table, retaining in-frame rearrangements with V and J assigned. Such tables are incomplete; in checked studies, under half of the missing clones stem from an unresolved V gene, and the remainder is unexplained. That table gives V, J and clone size, and the DNA gave D and trimming. Across this sample there are 100,000 to 150,000 clones, with 65% to 90% seen only once. The ten largest make up approximately 30% of the sample.

From the germline V gene, CDR1 is SGHRS and CDR2 is YFSETQ. V gives up 4 bases and J gives up 6 bases, and the segment between their germline ends measures 17 bases. The CDR3 contains 16 residues, cysteine and phenylalanine counted. The kept DNA is CDR3 alone, 48 bases in frame from the first base. The sample is drawn from a study of blood T cell repertoires in COVID-19 (TCRdb year 2020). Looking at the study overall: Samples from collaborators originated in the United States, Italy and Spain and spanned both the acute and convalescent phases of COVID-19. The material from the prospective study consisted of cDNA or gDNA derived from T cells, B-cell-depleted T cells, or PBMCs. Deeply sampled blood TCRbeta repertoires from subjects exposed to, actively infected with, or recovered from COVID-19 were included in the dataset. The repertoires were made available in a free public database intended to serve as a resource for research on the immune response to SARS-CoV-2. The samples were drawn from the first 160 participants of the ongoing ImmuneRACE study and from over 950 subjects provided by 6 global collaborators. The sample metadata nearly always contained a de-identified subject ID, COVID-19 status, age in years and sex. Where available, HLA class I and class II types were obtained from metadata supplied by the sample provider rather than from assay-based typing. Study-wide conclusions, independent of this receptor: The quantity of clinical and demographic metadata differed by source and by participant and was supplied without curation.

The collaborating institutions used their own protocols to collect whole blood in K2EDTA tubes. For TCRbeta analysis, collaborators shipped samples in one of three forms: frozen whole blood, isolated PBMCs, or DNA extracted from either of those sample types. The chain is encoded by TRBV5-1 joined to TRBJ1-6, with no confident D gene call. Sequencing used peripheral blood. This TCR was recovered from a woman at least 80 years old with acute or convalescent COVID-19. The nucleotides read TGCGCCAGCAGCCGGGAAGTGGGAGGGAGTAATTCACCCCTCCACTTT. The resulting protein is CASSREVGGSNSPLHF.